This T cell receptor (beta chain) was obtained from a study of cytomegalovirus exposure and HLA in healthy donors. Findings of the study overall: Follow-up analysis found HLA locus-dependent TCR association rates, highest for DRB1 and lowest for HLA-C. Sequencing depth roughly uniform across donors was assumed in presence/absence analyses.

For this clone: Antigen specificity is unknown.

It was with 60 Vbeta and 13 Jbeta primers that the PCR ran. This table comes from immunoSEQ multiplex PCR, and its TCRdb copy is limited to in-frame clones, with some not included. In all, the sample yields about 120,000 clones. The study sampled nominally healthy donors, though unrecorded immune exposures were likely. This sequence was found in a man between 18 and 35 years old in good health and CMV-seronegative. Specimen: PBMCs.

The CDR3 sequence: CASSPPLVSGNTIYF. In DNA form, the CDR3 reads TGTGCCAGCTCACCACCCCTAGTGTCCGGAAACACCATATATTTT. The genes are TRBV18 and TRBJ1-3, with unresolved D. This CDR3 spans 15 amino acids. The V end lost 0 bases, the J end lost 4 bases, and 10 bases lay between the germline ends. The germline V gene encodes CDR1 KGHSH and CDR2 LQKENI.